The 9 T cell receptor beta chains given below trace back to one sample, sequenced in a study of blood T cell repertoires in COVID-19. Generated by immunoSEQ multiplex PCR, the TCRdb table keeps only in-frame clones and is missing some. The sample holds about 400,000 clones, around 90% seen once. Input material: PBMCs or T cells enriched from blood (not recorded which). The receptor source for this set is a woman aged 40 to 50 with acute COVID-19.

The CDR3 is CASSYQSSGGVYIQYF. The CDR3 DNA reads as TGTGCCAGCAGTTACCAATCTAGCGGGGGGGTATACATTCAGTACTTC. The chain employs TRBV6-6 and TRBJ2-4; 12 nucleotides match TRBD2. This CDR3 is built from 16 residues. CDR1 is MNHNY, CDR2 SVGAGI, per germline (reference sequence). The V and J ends lost 2 bases and 8 bases, in that order; junction bases with no gene match: 7.

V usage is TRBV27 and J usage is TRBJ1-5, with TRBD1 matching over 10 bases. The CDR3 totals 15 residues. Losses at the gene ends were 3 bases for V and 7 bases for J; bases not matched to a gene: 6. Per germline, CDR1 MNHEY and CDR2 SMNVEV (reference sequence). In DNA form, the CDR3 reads TGTGCCAGCAGTTTGACAGGGGGCTTGGGACAGCCCCAGCATTTT. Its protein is CASSLTGGLGQPQHF.

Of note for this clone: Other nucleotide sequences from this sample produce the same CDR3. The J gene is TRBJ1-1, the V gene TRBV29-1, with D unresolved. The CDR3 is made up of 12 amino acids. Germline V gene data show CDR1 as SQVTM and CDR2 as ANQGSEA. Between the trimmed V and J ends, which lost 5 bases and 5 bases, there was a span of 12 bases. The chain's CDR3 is CSVRRAGTEAFF. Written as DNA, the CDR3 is TGCAGCGTTCGGAGGGCAGGAACTGAAGCTTTCTTT.

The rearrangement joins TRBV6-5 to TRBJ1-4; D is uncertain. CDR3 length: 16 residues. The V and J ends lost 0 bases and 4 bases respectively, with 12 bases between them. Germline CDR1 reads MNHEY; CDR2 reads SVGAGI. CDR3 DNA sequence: TGTGCCAGCAGTTACTCCGGAGGGCTCGGTAATGAAAAACTGTTTTTT. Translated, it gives CASSYSGGLGNEKLFF.

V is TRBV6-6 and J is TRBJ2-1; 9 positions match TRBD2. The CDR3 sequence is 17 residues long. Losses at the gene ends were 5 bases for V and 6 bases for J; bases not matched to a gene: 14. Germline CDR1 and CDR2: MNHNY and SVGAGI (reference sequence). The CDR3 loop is CASSPKSGGTYTNEQFF. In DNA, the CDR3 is TGTGCCAGCAGTCCTAAAAGCGGGGGGACCTACACCAATGAGCAGTTCTTC.

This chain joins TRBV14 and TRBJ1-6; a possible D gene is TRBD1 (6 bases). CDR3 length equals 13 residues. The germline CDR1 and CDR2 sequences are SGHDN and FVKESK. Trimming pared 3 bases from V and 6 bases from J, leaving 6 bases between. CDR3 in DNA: TGTGCCAGCAGCCAGGACAGTAATTCACCCCTCCACTTT. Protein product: CASSQDSNSPLHF.

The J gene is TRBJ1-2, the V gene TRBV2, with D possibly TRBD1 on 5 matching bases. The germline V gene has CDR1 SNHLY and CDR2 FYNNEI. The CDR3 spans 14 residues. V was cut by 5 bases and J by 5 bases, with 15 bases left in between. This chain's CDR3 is CASSRSRVEYGYTF. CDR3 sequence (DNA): TGTGCCAGCAGTCGCTCCAGGGTTGAGTATGGCTACACCTTC.

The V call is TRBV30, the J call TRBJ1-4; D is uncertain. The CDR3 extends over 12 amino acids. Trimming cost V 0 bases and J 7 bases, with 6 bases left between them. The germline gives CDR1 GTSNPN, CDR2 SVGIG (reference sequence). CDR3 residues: CAWSVPGEKLFF. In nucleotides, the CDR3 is TGTGCCTGGAGTGTACCAGGTGAAAAACTGTTTTTT.

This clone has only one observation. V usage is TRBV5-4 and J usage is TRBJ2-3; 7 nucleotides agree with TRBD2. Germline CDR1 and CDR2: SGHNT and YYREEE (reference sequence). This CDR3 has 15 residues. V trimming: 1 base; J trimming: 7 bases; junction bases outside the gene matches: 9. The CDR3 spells CASSLSSSGAHTQYF. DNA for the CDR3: TGTGCCAGCAGCTTGTCCTCTAGCGGAGCTCATACGCAGTATTTT.